Below, 14 T cell receptor beta chains from the same sample are listed, as sequenced in a study of Ad26.COV2.S vaccination and SARS-CoV-2 variants. Treatment described: some 20 received Ad26.COV2.S at low or high dose, single or two shots; a few received placebo; per-sample allocation not given. Specimens were obtained on day 63 following the first vaccine or placebo injection. Method: immunoSEQ multiplex PCR; TCRdb's copy keeps in-frame clones and lacks some. The table records about 400,000 clones, about nine tenths of them present only once. The sequenced sample was peripheral blood, obtained in a trial of Ad26.COV2.S vaccine versus placebo. The receptors originated from a person aged 18-60 years who received the Ad26.COV2.S COVID-19 vaccine or a placebo.

Only one count was recorded for this clone. The chain combines TRBV7-3 with TRBJ2-3; 7 bases align to TRBD1. The CDR3 is 17 amino acids. The V segment lost 1 base and the J segment 6 bases; nucleotides outside the gene matches: 13. CDR1 and CDR2 (germline): SGHTA, FQGTGA. CDR3 in DNA: TGTGCCAGCAGCTTAAGAGGCAGGGGGACGGAATCTGATACGCAGTATTTT. It codes for CASSLRGRGTESDTQYF.

The chain is built from TRBV2 and TRBJ1-5; no clear D gene. V was shortened by 4 bases and J by 5 bases, with 6 bases between the two germline ends. CDR1 is SNHLY, CDR2 FYNNEI, per germline. The CDR3 has 12 residues. CDR3 coding DNA: TGTGCCAGCAGTGGACACTATCAGCCCCAGCATTTT. Residues: CASSGHYQPQHF.

This clone was counted once. V is TRBV7-8 and J is TRBJ1-3, with D maybe TRBD1 (5 bases). This CDR3 is 17 amino acids long. V lost 4 bases, J lost 2 bases, and 18 bases lay in between. Germline CDR1 is SGHVS and CDR2 is FQNEAQ. CDR3 nucleotide sequence: TGTGCCAGCAGCTCCTCAGGGAGAAATTCGGCTGGAAACACCATATATTTT. Protein sequence: CASSSSGRNSAGNTIYF.

The V gene is TRBV19, the J gene TRBJ1-1, with TRBD1 matching over 7 bases. Germline V lookup: CDR1 LNHDA, CDR2 SQIVND (reference sequence). Trimming removed 9 bases from V and 1 base from J; junction bases left unmatched: 11. The CDR3 covers 15 residues. The CDR3 spells CASMADRTKNTEAFF. The CDR3 DNA reads TGTGCCAGCATGGCGGACAGGACTAAGAACACTGAAGCTTTCTTT.

V gene TRBV7-9 combines with J gene TRBJ2-1, with TRBD1 matching 9 bases. V lost 5 bases, J lost 4 bases, and 6 bases stayed unmatched. This CDR3 has 15 amino acids. Germline CDR1 is SEHNR and CDR2 is FQNEAQ (reference sequence). The CDR3 DNA reads as TGTGCCAGCAGCCGCACCGGGACAGGGTACAATGAGCAGTTCTTC. This encodes CASSRTGTGYNEQFF. The full variable domain, with the rest looked up from reference TRBV7-9 and TRBJ2-1, is DTGVSQNPRHKITKRGQNVTFRCDPISEHNRLYWYRQTLGQGPEFLTYFQNEAQLEKSRLLSDRFSAERPKGSFSTLEIQRTEQGDSAMYLCASSRTGTGYNEQFFGPGTRLTVL.

CDR3 sequence (DNA): TGCAGCGGGGGGGCGGGAAACGGTGAGCAGTTCTTC. This gives the protein CSGGAGNGEQFF. The rearrangement links TRBV29-1 to TRBJ2-1; D is tentatively TRBD1 or TRBD2 (6 bases each). This CDR3 has 12 residues. The V and J ends lost 7 bases and 9 bases respectively, with 16 bases between them. Germline assignment: CDR1 SQVTM and CDR2 ANQGSEA.

The chain recombines TRBV2 with TRBJ2-7; a possible D gene is TRBD1 (6 bases). Trimming removed 6 bases from V and 7 bases from J, with 22 bases in between. The CDR3 covers 15 residues. CDR1 is SNHLY, CDR2 FYNNEI, per germline. The CDR3 DNA sequence: TGTGCCAGCAGCGACGACGAACGGGACACTCGGGAGCAGTACTTC. This sequence encodes CASSDDERDTREQYF.

V usage is TRBV19 and J usage is TRBJ1-5; D remains unclear. Germline V CDR1 and CDR2: LNHDA, SQIVND (reference sequence). This CDR3 has 15 amino acids. Trimming left V 3 bases short and J 2 bases short, with 11 bases between. The CDR3 here is CASSIAQPRNQPQHF. The CDR3 nucleotides read TGTGCCAGTAGTATCGCCCAGCCTCGCAATCAGCCCCAGCATTTT.

This clone turned up a few times. V usage is TRBV7-8 and J usage is TRBJ2-5, with 9 bases identical to TRBD1. In germline, CDR1 is SGHVS, CDR2 FQNEAQ. The CDR3 length is 19 residues. V shed 2 bases, J shed 5 bases, and the junction held 18 bases outside the gene matches. The CDR3 loop reads CASSLFPDRGKPMPETQYF. CDR3 sequence (DNA): TGTGCCAGCAGCTTATTCCCGGACAGGGGCAAACCCATGCCGGAGACCCAGTACTTC.

There are many counts of this clone. This chain uses TRBV9 with TRBJ2-7; the D is unclear. The germline V gene has CDR1 SGDLS and CDR2 YYNGEE. V was cut by 4 bases and J by 7 bases, with 12 bases left in between. The length of the CDR3 is 12 residues. The CDR3 DNA is TGTGCCAGCAGCCCTCGTGTTTGGGAGCAGTACTTC. Amino acid sequence: CASSPRVWEQYF.

The V and J genes are TRBV3-1 (or the pseudogene TRBV3-2) and TRBJ2-7, with D unresolved. CDR3 length: 13 residues. Looked up from germline, CDR1 is LGHDT and CDR2 is YNNKEL (reference sequence). Between the trimmed V and J ends, which lost 4 bases and 2 bases, there was a span of 9 bases. CDR3 in amino acids: CASSPRNPYEQYF. CDR3 coding DNA: TGTGCCAGCAGCCCTAGGAATCCCTACGAGCAGTACTTC.

The chain combines TRBV28 with TRBJ2-7, with 11 nucleotides matching TRBD2. Looked up from germline, CDR1 is MDHEN and CDR2 is SYDVKM. The CDR3 is 16 amino acids. J was trimmed by 4 bases and V by 6 bases; bases with no gene match: 11. CDR3 protein: CASRMGGVAGGYEQYF. The CDR3 region has the DNA TGTGCCAGCAGGATGGGCGGGGTAGCGGGAGGGTACGAGCAGTACTTC. The full variable domain, its missing parts supplied by reference TRBV28 and TRBJ2-7, is DVKVTQSSRYLVKRTGEKVFLECVQDMDHENMFWYRQDPGLGLRLIYFSYDVKMKEKGDIPEGYSVSREKKERFSLILESASTNQTSMYLCASRMGGVAGGYEQYFGPGTRLTVT.

The chain employs TRBV2 and TRBJ2-4; 7 bases are shared with TRBD1. The length of the CDR3 is 16 residues. Germline values: CDR1 SNHLY, CDR2 FYNNEI. J was trimmed by 0 bases and V by 6 bases; bases with no gene match: 8. The CDR3 sequence: CASRGQPKLAKNIQYF. The DNA for the CDR3 is TGTGCCAGCAGGGGACAGCCGAAACTAGCCAAAAACATTCAGTACTTC.

This chain uses TRBV7-8 with TRBJ1-6; TRBD1 might be the D (6 bases). The CDR3 covers 15 residues. V was trimmed by 3 bases and J by 7 bases, leaving 13 bases between them. Germline lookup yields CDR1 SGHVS and CDR2 FQNEAQ. The CDR3 DNA reads TGTGCCAGCAGCTTCGAACAGGGAATCAATTCACCCCTCCACTTT. Translating gives CASSFEQGINSPLHF.